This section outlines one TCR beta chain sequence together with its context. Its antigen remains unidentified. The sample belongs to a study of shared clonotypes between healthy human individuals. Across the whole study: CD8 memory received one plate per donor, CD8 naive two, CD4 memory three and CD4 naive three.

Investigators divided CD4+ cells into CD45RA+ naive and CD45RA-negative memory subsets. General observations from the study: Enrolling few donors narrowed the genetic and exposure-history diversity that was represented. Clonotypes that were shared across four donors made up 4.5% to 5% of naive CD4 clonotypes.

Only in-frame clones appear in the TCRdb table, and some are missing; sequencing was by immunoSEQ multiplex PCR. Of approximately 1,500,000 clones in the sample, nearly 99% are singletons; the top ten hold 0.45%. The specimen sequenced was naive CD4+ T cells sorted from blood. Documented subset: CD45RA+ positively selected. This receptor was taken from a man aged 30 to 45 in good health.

CDR3 loop: CASSPGPNYEQYF. The CDR3 DNA sequence: TGTGCCAGCAGCCCGGGACCGAACTACGAGCAGTACTTC. The chain recombines TRBV5-4 with TRBJ2-7, with D perhaps being TRBD1 or TRBD2 (5 bases each). Trimming shortened V by 4 bases and J by 3 bases, and 11 bases separated the two germline ends. The CDR3 covers 13 residues. In germline, CDR1 is SGHNT, CDR2 YYREEE (reference sequence).